Below are 25 T cell receptor beta chains sequenced from a single sample in a study of cytomegalovirus exposure and HLA in healthy donors. The PCR had 60 Vbeta and 13 Jbeta primers. The repertoire was sequenced with immunoSEQ multiplex PCR; TCRdb's copy has only in-frame clones and lacks some. The table has 150,000 to 200,000 clones, about four fifths seen once. Sequencing was carried out using PBMCs. Every receptor here comes from a man aged 18-30 years in good health and CMV-seronegative.

The gene calls are TRBV21-1 and TRBJ2-7; the D call of TRBD1 is as the table states it, not checked on the DNA. TRBV21-1 is given as a pseudogene. CDR3 length: 13 amino acids. The chain's CDR3 is CALGGAYFYEQYF. The DNA of the CDR3 is TGTGCCCTCGGTGGGGCCTACTTCTACGAGCAGTACTTC.

The rearrangement links TRBV10-1 to TRBJ1-1; TRBD1 matches at 9 bases. Unmatched junction bases numbered 9, after V lost 7 bases and J lost 0 bases. This CDR3 has 16 residues. Germline CDR1 and CDR2: WNHNN and SYGVQD (reference sequence). For the CDR3, the DNA is TGCGCCAGCACCCCAGGTTGGACAGGGGTGAACACTGAAGCTTTCTTT. Residues: CASTPGWTGVNTEAFF.

J is TRBJ1-6 and V is TRBV15, with 7 nucleotides matching TRBD1. V trimming: 3 bases; J trimming: 9 bases; junction bases outside the gene matches: 8. Germline V gives CDR1 LNHNV, CDR2 YYDKDF (reference sequence). CDR3 length equals 15 residues. CDR3 sequence: CATSSTTGWSSPLHF. The CDR3 DNA is TGTGCCACCAGCAGTACGACAGGGTGGAGTTCACCCCTCCACTTT.

This chain connects TRBV19 to TRBJ2-1; 7 nucleotides agree with TRBD2. The CDR3 runs 17 residues. V dropped 4 bases and J dropped 6; count of bases not matched to a gene: 15. Germline loops: CDR1 LNHDA, CDR2 SQIVND (reference sequence). CDR3 coding DNA: TGTGCCAGTAGTACCCCTCCGGGTAGCGGGTTTGTCAATGAGCAGTTCTTC. Translated: CASSTPPGSGFVNEQFF.

The V call is TRBV5-6, the J call TRBJ1-5; tentative D call: TRBD1 (6 bases). The CDR3 contains 14 residues. The V gene lost 6 bases and the J gene lost 0 bases, with 10 bases spanning the gap. Germline CDR1 reads SGHDT; CDR2 reads YYEEEE. CDR3 DNA: TGTGCCAGCAAACAGGGTAATAGCAATCAGCCCCAGCATTTT. It yields the protein CASKQGNSNQPQHF.

A single count supports this clone. J is TRBJ1-1 and V is TRBV18, with 9 bases that match TRBD1. J gave up 5 bases and V 7 bases, and 5 bases lay outside the gene matches. The CDR3 is 13 amino acids. Germline CDR1 reads KGHSH; CDR2 reads LQKENI. The CDR3 here is CASFPDRGTEAFF. CDR3 nucleotides: TGTGCCAGCTTTCCAGACAGGGGGACTGAAGCTTTCTTT. Filled out from reference TRBV18 and TRBJ1-1, the complete variable domain reads NAGVMQNPRHLVRRRGQEARLRCSPMKGHSHVYWYRQLPEEGLKFMVYLQKENIIDESGMPKERFSAEFPKEGPSILRIQQVVRGDSAAYFCASFPDRGTEAFFGQGTRLTVV.

This clone was observed a single time. The gene calls are TRBV19 and TRBJ2-3; the D is unclear. Between the trimmed V and J ends, which lost 1 base and 0 bases, there was a span of 11 bases. CDR3 length: 16 residues. In germline, CDR1 is LNHDA, CDR2 SQIVND (reference sequence). The CDR3 nucleotides read TGTGCCAGTAGTATAGTACCGGGTTCTAGCACAGATACGCAGTATTTT. This encodes CASSIVPGSSTDTQYF.

This sequence joins TRBV2 and TRBJ1-2; D remains unclear. Germline lookup yields CDR1 SNHLY and CDR2 FYNNEI. The CDR3 extends over 15 amino acids. V was clipped by 3 bases and J by 1 base, with 12 bases between them. This chain's CDR3 is CASSDETFSNYGYTF. The CDR3 nucleotides are TGTGCCAGCAGTGATGAAACTTTTAGTAACTATGGCTACACCTTC.

V is TRBV11-3 and J is TRBJ1-4; D perhaps matches TRBD1 (6 bases). The CDR3 runs to 15 residues. The germline V gene has CDR1 SGHNT and CDR2 YENEEA. V lost 5 bases and J 5 bases, leaving 15 bases between the germline ends. CDR3 coding DNA: TGTGCCAGCAGCATGAACAGGGAGCGCAATGAAAAACTGTTTTTT. It specifies CASSMNRERNEKLFF.

The chain is built from TRBV7-9 and TRBJ1-2; perhaps TRBD1 as D (5 bases). V lost 7 bases and J lost 6, with 12 bases in between. This CDR3 is 12 amino acids long. Per the germline V gene, CDR1 is SEHNR and CDR2 is FQNEAQ (reference sequence). This CDR3 reads CASTLGGDGYTF. Written as DNA, the CDR3 is TGTGCCAGCACCCTGGGGGGGGATGGCTACACCTTC.

The gene calls are TRBV5-6 and TRBJ2-1, with TRBD2 identical over 11 bases. Per the germline V gene, CDR1 is SGHDT and CDR2 is YYEEEE. The CDR3 length is 17 residues. The V and J ends lost 4 bases and 0 bases, in that order; junction bases with no gene match: 6. The CDR3 bases are TGTGCCAGCAGCCCGGGACTAGCGGTAAGCTCCTACAATGAGCAGTTCTTC. It is translated as CASSPGLAVSSYNEQFF.

A word on this clone: The junction differs from germline at one of its ends, possibly a read error. CDR3 DNA sequence: TGTGCTAGCAGCTCAATCGGCGGGCAAGAGACCCAGTACTTC. It specifies CASSSIGGQETQYF. The chain combines TRBV7-7 with TRBJ2-5, with a weak D call TRBD2 (5 bases). The CDR3 contains 14 residues. Germline CDR1 SSHAT, CDR2 FNYEAQ (reference sequence).

The genes are TRBV18 and TRBJ2-7, with D uncertain. V was shortened by 2 bases and J by 5 bases, with 10 bases between the two germline ends. The V gene's germline CDR1 is KGHSH and CDR2 LQKENI. CDR3 size: 13 residues. The CDR3 spells CASSPSGMDEQYF. The CDR3 coding sequence is TGTGCCAGCTCACCATCAGGAATGGACGAGCAGTACTTC.

V and J are TRBV7-2 and TRBJ2-1, with TRBD2 as a possible D gene (5 bases). Per the germline V gene, CDR1 is SGHTA and CDR2 is FQGNSA. Trimming left V 5 bases short and J 3 bases short, with 5 bases between. The CDR3 has 12 amino acids. The CDR3 reads CASSRDYNEQFF. CDR3 nucleotides: TGTGCCAGCAGCCGGGACTACAATGAGCAGTTCTTC.

This chain joins TRBV9 and TRBJ1-5; D might be TRBD1 (5 bases). The CDR3 is 15 amino acids. V lost 0 bases, J lost 4 bases, and 11 bases lay in between. In germline, CDR1 is SGDLS, CDR2 YYNGEE. CDR3: CASSVAGTVNQPQHF. In nucleotides, the CDR3 is TGTGCCAGCAGCGTAGCTGGGACTGTGAATCAGCCCCAGCATTTT. Using reference TRBV9 and TRBJ1-5 for the parts outside the CDR3, the full variable domain is DSGVTQTPKHLITATGQRVTLRCSPRSGDLSVYWYQQSLDQGLQFLIQYYNGEERAKGNILERFSAQQFPDLHSELNLSSLELGDSALYFCASSVAGTVNQPQHFGDGTRLSIL.

J is TRBJ2-7 and V is TRBV7-8, with 7 bases fitting TRBD1. The CDR3 extends over 17 amino acids. Germline-derived CDR1 and CDR2 are SGHVS and FQNEAQ. Unmatched junction bases numbered 16, after V lost 5 bases and J lost 3 bases. The CDR3 bases are TGTGCCAGCAGCCCCGACAGGGCCAACTACTACTACTACGAGCAGTACTTC. Encoded protein: CASSPDRANYYYYEQYF. Combining the CDR3 with reference TRBV7-8 and TRBJ2-7 gives the whole variable domain GAGVSQSPRYKVAKRGQDVALRCDPISGHVSLFWYQQALGQGPEFLTYFQNEAQLDKSGLPSDRFFAERPEGSVSTLKIQRTQQEDSAVYLCASSPDRANYYYYEQYFGPGTRLTVT.

The chain joins TRBV7-2 to TRBJ2-7; 9 nucleotides line up with TRBD1. The CDR3 is 15 residues long. Germline CDR1 and CDR2: SGHTA and FQGNSA. J lost 2 bases, V lost 2 bases, and 4 bases had no gene match. The CDR3 reads CASSLRTGVTYEQYF. The CDR3 DNA sequence: TGTGCCAGCAGCTTAAGGACAGGGGTGACCTACGAGCAGTACTTC.

This clone occurred once. CDR3 residues: CASSENTGEGGNTIYF. CDR3 nucleotide sequence: TGTGCCAGCAGTGAAAATACAGGGGAAGGTGGAAACACCATATATTTT. This chain uses TRBV6-1 with TRBJ1-3; 7 bases are shared with TRBD1. The CDR3 totals 16 residues. V was clipped by 2 bases and J by 3 bases; unmatched bases: 7. Germline V lookup: CDR1 MNHNS, CDR2 SASEGT.

The gene calls are TRBV11-2 and TRBJ2-5, with 11 bases fitting TRBD1. Germline CDR1 SGHAT, CDR2 FQNNGV. The CDR3 spans 17 residues. Trimming took 1 base from V and 3 from J; bases not matched to a gene: 7. This CDR3 reads CASSLVRTGGGEETQYF. As DNA, the CDR3 is TGTGCCAGCAGCTTAGTAAGGACAGGGGGCGGGGAAGAGACCCAGTACTTC.

The chain carries TRBV27 and TRBJ2-3, with TRBD2 identical over 11 bases. The V and J ends lost 2 bases and 5 bases, in that order; junction bases with no gene match: 3. The CDR3 spans 15 residues. From germline, CDR1 is MNHEY and CDR2 SMNVEV (reference sequence). The CDR3 coding sequence is TGTGCCAGCAGTTTAGCTAGCGGGAGGTTAGATACGCAGTATTTT. Residues: CASSLASGRLDTQYF.

This clone was detected only once. The chain uses TRBV5-6 and TRBJ1-1, with 7 bases lining up with TRBD1. Unmatched junction bases numbered 9, after V lost 2 bases and J lost 11 bases. The CDR3 is made up of 13 amino acids. Per germline, CDR1 SGHDT and CDR2 YYEEEE. The CDR3 nucleotides are TGTGCCAGCAGCTTAGGCAGGGGGATAGTGGCTTTCTTT. Translating it yields CASSLGRGIVAFF.

The chain couples TRBV11-2 to TRBJ2-7; TRBD1 might be the D (6 bases). The CDR3 loop spans 16 amino acids. Looked up from germline, CDR1 is SGHAT and CDR2 is FQNNGV. Trimming stripped 6 bases from V and 2 bases from J, with 20 bases between. The CDR3 is CASRSRDRRDPYEQYF. CDR3 sequence (DNA): TGTGCCAGCAGATCACGCGACAGGCGCGATCCCTACGAGCAGTACTTC.

V usage is TRBV4-1 and J usage is TRBJ1-2; D possibly corresponds to TRBD1 (5 bases). CDR1 is MGHRA and CDR2 is YSYEKL in the germline V gene. The CDR3 is 14 residues long. The V and J ends lost 0 bases and 6 bases respectively, with 11 bases between them. In nucleotides, the CDR3 is TGCGCCAGCAGCCAAGAGCAGGGTATAGATGGCTACACCTTC. Its protein product is CASSQEQGIDGYTF.

V gene TRBV10-3 combines with J gene TRBJ1-2; D ambiguous. This CDR3 contains 13 residues. Per germline, CDR1 ENHRY and CDR2 SYGVKD. Trimming removed 6 bases from V and 2 bases from J, with 10 bases in between. CDR3 DNA: TGTGCCATCAGCCCAGGAGGGAACTATGGCTACACCTTC. It translates to CAISPGGNYGYTF.

The gene calls are TRBV18 and TRBJ2-1, with a weak D call TRBD2 (6 bases). V lost 0 bases to trimming and J lost 3 bases, with 15 bases between them. Germline assignment: CDR1 KGHSH and CDR2 LQKENI. This CDR3 is 17 amino acids long. The CDR3 sequence is CASSPPLRLVGYNEQFF. The CDR3 DNA is TGTGCCAGCTCACCACCTCTTCGACTAGTCGGCTACAATGAGCAGTTCTTC.